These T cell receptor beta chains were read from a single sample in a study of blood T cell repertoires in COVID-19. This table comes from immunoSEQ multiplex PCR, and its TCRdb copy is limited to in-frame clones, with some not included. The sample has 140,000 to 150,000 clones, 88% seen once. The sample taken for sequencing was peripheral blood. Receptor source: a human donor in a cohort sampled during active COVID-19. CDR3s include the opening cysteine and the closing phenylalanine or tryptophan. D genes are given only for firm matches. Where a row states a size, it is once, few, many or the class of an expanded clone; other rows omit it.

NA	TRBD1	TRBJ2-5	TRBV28	CASSSGTAYQETQYF	TGTGCCAGCAGTTCCGGGACAGCGTACCAAGAGACCCAGTACTTC
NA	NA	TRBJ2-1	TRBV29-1	CSVQNGLLSYNEQFF	TGCAGCGTCCAGAACGGACTCCTCTCCTACAATGAGCAGTTCTTC
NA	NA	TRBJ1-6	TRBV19	CASSSTAGGESPLHF	TGTGCCAGTAGTTCGACGGCGGGGGGCGAGTCACCCCTCCACTTT
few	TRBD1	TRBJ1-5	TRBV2	CASREQGAPQPQHF	TGTGCCAGCAGAGAGCAGGGGGCTCCTCAGCCCCAGCATTTT
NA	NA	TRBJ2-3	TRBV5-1	CASSFAGLDGTDTQYF	TGCGCCAGCAGCTTCGCGGGACTGGATGGCACAGATACGCAGTATTTT
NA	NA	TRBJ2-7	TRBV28	CASRSNPPGSYEQYF	TGTGCCAGCAGGTCAAACCCCCCGGGTTCCTACGAGCAGTACTTC
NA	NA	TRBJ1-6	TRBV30	CAWSREGSYNSPLHF	TGTGCCTGGAGTAGGGAGGGTTCCTATAATTCACCCCTCCACTTT
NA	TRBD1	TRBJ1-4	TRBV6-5	CASSYAGQRNEKLFF	TGTGCCAGCAGTTACGCGGGACAGCGAAATGAAAAACTGTTTTTT
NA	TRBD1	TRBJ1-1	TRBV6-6	CASSRDSLNTEAFF	TGTGCCAGCAGCCGGGACAGCCTGAACACTGAAGCTTTCTTT
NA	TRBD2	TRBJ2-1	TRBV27	CASSLFGGGALGNEQFF	TGTGCCAGCAGTTTATTTGGCGGGGGGGCGTTAGGCAATGAGCAGTTCTTC
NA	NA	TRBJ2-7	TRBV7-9	CASSESQVSDEQYF	TGTGCCAGCTCAGAGTCTCAGGTTAGCGACGAGCAGTACTTC
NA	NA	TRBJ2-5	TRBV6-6	CASQPGDQETQYF	TGTGCCAGCCAACCGGGGGACCAAGAGACCCAGTACTTC
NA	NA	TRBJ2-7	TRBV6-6	CASSQKQGGYEQYF	TGTGCCAGCAGTCAGAAGCAGGGGGGCTACGAGCAGTACTTC
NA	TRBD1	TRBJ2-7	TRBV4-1	CASSPGTASHYEQYF	TGCGCCAGCAGCCCCGGGACAGCCAGTCACTACGAGCAGTACTTC
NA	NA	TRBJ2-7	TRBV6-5	CASARVGSSYEQYF	TGTGCCAGCGCTAGGGTTGGGAGCTCCTACGAGCAGTACTTC
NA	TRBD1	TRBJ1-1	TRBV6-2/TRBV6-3	CASSYSPFPDRTGELSTEAFF	TGTGCCAGCAGTTACTCGCCTTTTCCGGATCGGACAGGGGAATTATCTACTGAAGCTTTCTTT
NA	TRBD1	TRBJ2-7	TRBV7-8	CASSFGQGYEQYF	TGTGCCAGCAGCTTTGGACAGGGCTACGAGCAGTACTTC
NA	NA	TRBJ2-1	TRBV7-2	CASSPSRGSSYNEQFF	TGTGCCAGCAGCCCAAGTCGGGGGAGCTCCTACAATGAGCAGTTCTTC
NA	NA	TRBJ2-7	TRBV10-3	CAISASGSYEQYF	TGTGCCATCAGTGCGAGCGGATCCTACGAGCAGTACTTC
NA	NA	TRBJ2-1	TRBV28	CASGRTYNEQFF	TGTGCCAGCGGGAGAACCTACAATGAGCAGTTCTTC
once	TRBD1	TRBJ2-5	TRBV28	CASSSRNRGWVGSQYF	TGTGCCAGCAGTTCCCGTAACAGGGGCTGGGTGGGGTCCCAGTACTTC
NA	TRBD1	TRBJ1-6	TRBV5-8	CASRPGQGDSPLHF	TGTGCCAGCAGGCCCGGACAGGGAGATTCACCCCTCCACTTT
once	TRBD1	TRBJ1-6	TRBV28	CASSFAPRQGAPLHF	TGTGCCAGCAGTTTCGCCCCTCGGCAGGGGGCACCCCTCCACTTT
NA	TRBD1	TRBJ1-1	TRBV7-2	CASSLDRVNTEAFF	TGTGCCAGCAGCTTGGACAGGGTGAACACTGAAGCTTTCTTT
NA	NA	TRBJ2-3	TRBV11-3	CASSQAYASWGVDTQYF	TGTGCCAGCAGCCAAGCTTATGCTAGCTGGGGGGTAGATACGCAGTATTTT
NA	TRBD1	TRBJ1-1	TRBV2	CAGGQGLNTEAFF	TGTGCCGGGGGACAGGGTTTGAACACTGAAGCTTTCTTT
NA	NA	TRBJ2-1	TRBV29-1	CSALRPTARNEQFF	TGCAGCGCCCTTCGACCGACAGCGCGGAATGAGCAGTTCTTC
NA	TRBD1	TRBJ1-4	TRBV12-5	CASGLVRDSRHRDNEKLFF	TGTGCTAGTGGTTTGGTCCGGGACAGCCGACATAGAGATAATGAAAAACTGTTTTTT
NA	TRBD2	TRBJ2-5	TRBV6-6	CASSYGSSGGPQPQYF	TGTGCCAGCAGTTACGGTAGTAGCGGGGGGCCCCAGCCCCAGTACTTC
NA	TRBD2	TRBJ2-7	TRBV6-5	CASRGLAALDEQYF	TGTGCCAGCAGGGGACTAGCGGCCTTGGACGAGCAGTACTTC
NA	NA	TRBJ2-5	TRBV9	CASSAKLGVPQETQYF	TGTGCCAGCAGCGCGAAGCTAGGGGTCCCCCAAGAGACCCAGTACTTC
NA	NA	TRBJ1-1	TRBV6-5	CASSSPGYEAFF	TGTGCCAGCAGTTCCCCGGGTTACGAAGCTTTCTTT
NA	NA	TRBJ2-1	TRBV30	CAWDLQGHEQFF	TGTGCCTGGGATTTACAGGGACATGAGCAGTTCTTC
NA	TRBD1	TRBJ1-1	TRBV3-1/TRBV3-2	CASSRDSQIEAFF	TGTGCCAGCAGCCGGGACAGCCAAATTGAAGCTTTCTTT
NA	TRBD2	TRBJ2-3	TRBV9	CASSAYRVGLAGGPDTQYF	TGTGCCAGCAGCGCTTACAGGGTAGGACTAGCGGGGGGGCCAGATACGCAGTATTTT
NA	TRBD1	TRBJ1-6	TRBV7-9	CASSLPGQGSPLHF	TGTGCCAGCAGCTTGCCCGGACAGGGTTCACCCCTCCACTTT
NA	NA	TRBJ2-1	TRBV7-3	CASSLGTPGVDEQFF	TGTGCCAGCAGCCTAGGGACCCCGGGGGTAGATGAGCAGTTCTTC
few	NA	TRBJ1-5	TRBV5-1	CASSLAGGSQPQHF	TGCGCCAGCAGCTTGGCGGGGGGATCTCAGCCCCAGCATTTT
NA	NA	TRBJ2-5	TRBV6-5	CASGRLESQETQYF	TGTGCCAGCGGGCGTCTCGAAAGCCAAGAGACCCAGTACTTC
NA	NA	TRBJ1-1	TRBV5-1	CASTPGGQGGDTEAFF	TGCGCCAGCACCCCGGGGGGGCAGGGCGGGGACACTGAAGCTTTCTTT
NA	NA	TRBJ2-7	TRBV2	CASSGSPRQGTGYYEQYF	TGTGCCAGCAGTGGTTCCCCCCGGCAGGGCACTGGATACTACGAGCAGTACTTC
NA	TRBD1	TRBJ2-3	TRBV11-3	CASSLGPRTGGADTQYF	TGTGCCAGCAGCCTGGGGCCCAGGACAGGGGGCGCAGATACGCAGTATTTT
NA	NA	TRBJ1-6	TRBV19	CASRRDIRNSPLHF	TGTGCCAGTAGGAGGGACATCCGAAATTCACCCCTCCACTTT
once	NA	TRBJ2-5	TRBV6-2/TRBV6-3	CASTPPGVETQYF	TGTGCCAGCACCCCCCCGGGGGTAGAGACCCAGTACTTC
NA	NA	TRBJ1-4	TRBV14	CASSQDYSRNEKLFF	TGTGCCAGCAGCCAAGATTACAGTAGAAATGAAAAACTGTTTTTT
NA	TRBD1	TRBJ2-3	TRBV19	CASTRQGDTQYF	TGTGCCAGTACCAGACAGGGAGATACGCAGTATTTT
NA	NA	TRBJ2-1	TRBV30	CAWRLAAYNEQFF	TGTGCCTGGAGACTTGCTGCCTACAATGAGCAGTTCTTC
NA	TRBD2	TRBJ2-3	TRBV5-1	CASSLLGRGATDTQYF	TGCGCCAGCAGCTTGCTAGGGCGGGGGGCCACAGATACGCAGTATTTT
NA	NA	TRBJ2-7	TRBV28	CASSSSGGGLYEQYF	TGTGCCAGCAGTTCCTCGGGAGGGGGCCTATACGAGCAGTACTTC
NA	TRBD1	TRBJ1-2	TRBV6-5	CASSRQGFDYGYTF	TGTGCCAGCAGTCGACAGGGGTTTGACTATGGCTACACCTTC
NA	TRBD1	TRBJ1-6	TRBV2	CASCLRTGVNSPLHF	TGTGCCAGCTGCCTGAGGACAGGGGTGAATTCACCCCTCCACTTT
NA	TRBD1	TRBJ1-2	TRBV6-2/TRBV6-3	CASSYSKAGGASGYTF	TGTGCCAGCAGTTACTCGAAAGCAGGGGGCGCATCTGGCTACACCTTC
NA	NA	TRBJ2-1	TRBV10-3	CAISGHSRNEQFF	TGTGCCATCAGTGGTCATTCTAGAAATGAGCAGTTCTTC
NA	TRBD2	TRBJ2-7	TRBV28	CASRGPASGSYEQYF	TGTGCCAGCAGGGGGCCAGCTAGCGGGTCCTACGAGCAGTACTTC
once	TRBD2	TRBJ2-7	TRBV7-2	CASSLVLAGVSYEQYF	TGTGCCAGCAGCTTAGTACTGGCGGGAGTCTCCTACGAGCAGTACTTC